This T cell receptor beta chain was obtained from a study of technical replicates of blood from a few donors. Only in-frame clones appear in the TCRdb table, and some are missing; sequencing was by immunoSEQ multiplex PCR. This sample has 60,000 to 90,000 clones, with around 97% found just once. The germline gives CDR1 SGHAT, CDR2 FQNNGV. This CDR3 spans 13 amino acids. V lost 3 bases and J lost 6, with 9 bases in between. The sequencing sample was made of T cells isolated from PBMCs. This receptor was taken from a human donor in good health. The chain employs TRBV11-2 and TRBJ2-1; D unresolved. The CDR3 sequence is CASSFGSGNEQFF. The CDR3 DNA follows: TGTGCCAGCAGCTTTGGGTCAGGCAATGAGCAGTTCTTC.